The rows below give T cell receptor beta chains drawn from one sample of a study of blood T cell repertoires in COVID-19. Produced via immunoSEQ multiplex PCR; TCRdb's table is partial and in-frame only. Here the sample spans some 290,000 clones, roughly 90% being singletons. Sequenced: peripheral blood. The receptors were sampled from a woman aged 40 to 49 with COVID-19, enrolled during active disease. CDR3s include the opening cysteine and the closing phenylalanine or tryptophan. D genes are given only for firm matches. Clone size is given for some rows only: seen once, a few or many times, or a class if the clone is expanded.

abundance	v_gene	d_gene	j_gene	CDR3aa	CDR3nt
once	TRBV25-1	NA	TRBJ2-7	CASSESGRGVYEQYF	TGTGCCAGCAGTGAATCCGGCAGGGGAGTCTACGAGCAGTACTTC
NA	TRBV27	NA	TRBJ2-2	CASSFPGHWNTGELFF	TGTGCCAGCAGTTTTCCAGGTCATTGGAACACCGGGGAGCTGTTTTTT
NA	TRBV14	TRBD1	TRBJ1-4	CASSPRDRGFMNEKLFF	TGTGCCAGCAGCCCCCGGGACAGGGGATTTATGAATGAAAAACTGTTTTTT
NA	TRBV4-3	TRBD1	TRBJ2-7	CASSPTGSASYEQYF	TGCGCCAGCAGCCCGACAGGGTCAGCCTCCTACGAGCAGTACTTC
once	TRBV6-5	NA	TRBJ1-1	CASSADRNTEAFF	TGTGCCAGCAGCGCGGACAGAAACACTGAAGCTTTCTTT
NA	TRBV28	TRBD1	TRBJ2-7	CASSLRGQYSYEQYF	TGTGCCAGCAGTTTACGGGGACAGTATAGCTACGAGCAGTACTTC
NA	TRBV9	TRBD1	TRBJ1-2	CASSVASRQGAYGYTF	TGTGCCAGCAGCGTAGCTTCCCGACAGGGGGCCTATGGCTACACCTTC
NA	TRBV12-3/TRBV12-4	NA	TRBJ1-1	CASSRLDSHWAFF	TGTGCCAGCAGTCGCCTTGACTCCCATTGGGCTTTCTTT
NA	TRBV7-9	TRBD1	TRBJ1-1	CASSFTQGATEAFF	TGTGCCAGCAGCTTCACACAGGGGGCGACTGAAGCTTTCTTT
NA	TRBV18	NA	TRBJ2-1	CASSPSVHDPRQFF	TGTGCCAGCTCTCCCAGCGTCCACGATCCTAGGCAGTTCTTC
NA	TRBV19	NA	TRBJ2-2	CASSIGLFTGELFF	TGTGCCAGTAGTATTGGCCTCTTTACCGGGGAGCTGTTTTTT
NA	TRBV19	NA	TRBJ1-6	CASTHPESGAYNSPLHF	TGTGCCAGTACCCATCCAGAATCGGGGGCCTATAATTCACCCCTCCACTTT
NA	TRBV2	TRBD1	TRBJ2-5	CASKGTVTVSETQYF	TGTGCCAGCAAGGGGACAGTTACTGTTTCGGAGACCCAGTACTTC
NA	TRBV28	NA	TRBJ1-5	CASRSDRNNQPQHF	TGTGCCAGCAGATCGGACAGAAACAATCAGCCCCAGCATTTT
NA	TRBV27	NA	TRBJ2-1	CASRTGGAHNEQFF	TGTGCCAGCAGAACAGGGGGGGCCCACAATGAGCAGTTCTTC
NA	TRBV28	NA	TRBJ1-3	CASSPPGHRSGNTIYF	TGTGCCAGCAGTCCTCCGGGACATCGATCGGGAAACACCATATATTTT
NA	TRBV6-5	TRBD1	TRBJ1-6	CASTGGRNSPLHF	TGTGCCAGCACAGGGGGCCGTAATTCACCCCTCCACTTT
NA	TRBV11-2	TRBD1	TRBJ2-2	CASSPPPGQGVAGELFF	TGTGCCAGCAGTCCACCCCCGGGACAGGGAGTAGCCGGGGAGCTGTTTTTT
NA	TRBV7-3	NA	TRBJ1-2	CASSLIPGDPGYTF	TGTGCCAGCAGCTTAATCCCGGGGGATCCTGGCTACACCTTC
NA	TRBV4-3	TRBD1	TRBJ2-7	CASSQDARGNYEQYF	TGCGCCAGCAGCCAAGATGCCAGGGGGAACTACGAGCAGTACTTC
NA	TRBV5-6	NA	TRBJ2-7	CASSLPGMPYEQYF	TGTGCCAGCAGCTTACCCGGGATGCCCTACGAGCAGTACTTC
NA	TRBV27	TRBD1	TRBJ2-7	CASSPLGQGPYEQYF	TGTGCCAGCAGTCCACTCGGACAGGGCCCCTACGAGCAGTACTTC
once	TRBV27	NA	TRBJ1-2	CASSTQSRDSNYGYTF	TGTGCCAGCAGCACTCAAAGCCGGGACTCTAACTATGGCTACACCTTC
NA	TRBV6-1	TRBD1	TRBJ1-1	CASSETRPGIGQGWGTEAFF	TGTGCCAGCAGTGAAACTCGACCGGGGATCGGACAGGGGTGGGGCACTGAAGCTTTCTTT
NA	TRBV28	TRBD1	TRBJ1-1	CASSFHLGTGVTEAFF	TGTGCCAGCAGTTTCCACTTGGGGACAGGGGTTACTGAAGCTTTCTTT
NA	TRBV4-3	NA	TRBJ1-3	CASSQGQVSGNTIYF	TGCGCCAGCAGCCAAGGGCAGGTCTCTGGAAACACCATATATTTT
NA	TRBV7-3	NA	TRBJ2-1	CASSPSSYNEQFF	TGTGCCAGCAGCCCTAGCTCCTACAATGAGCAGTTCTTC
NA	TRBV6-1	NA	TRBJ2-3	CASSEGGGFGYTQYF	TGTGCCAGCAGTGAAGGGGGGGGCTTTGGATATACGCAGTATTTT
NA	TRBV6-5	NA	TRBJ1-3	CASRQGSINTIYF	TGTGCCAGCAGACAGGGCTCGATAAACACCATATATTTT
NA	TRBV18	TRBD1	TRBJ2-2	CASSPSRTGGATGELFF	TGTGCCAGCTCACCATCGAGGACAGGGGGCGCGACCGGGGAGCTGTTTTTT
NA	TRBV30	TRBD2	TRBJ2-7	CAWSGAGGGIGEQYF	TGTGCCTGGAGTGGAGCGGGAGGAGGAATCGGGGAGCAGTACTTC
NA	TRBV5-1	TRBD1	TRBJ2-7	CASHPSTLGQGDEQYF	TGCGCCAGCCATCCCTCTACTCTCGGACAGGGGGACGAGCAGTACTTC
NA	TRBV24-1	TRBD1	TRBJ2-7	CATSDSRDRFAPEQYF	TGTGCCACCAGTGATTCAAGGGACAGGTTCGCACCTGAGCAGTACTTC
NA	TRBV5-1	NA	TRBJ1-1	CASSSRGTVTEAFF	TGCGCCAGCAGCTCCAGGGGCACGGTCACTGAAGCTTTCTTT
NA	TRBV7-8	NA	TRBJ1-3	CASSIRGSGGASGNTIYF	TGTGCCAGCAGTATAAGGGGGTCGGGGGGCGCCTCTGGAAACACCATATATTTT
NA	TRBV3-1/TRBV3-2	TRBD2	TRBJ2-5	CASSRSGGRQYF	TGTGCCAGCAGCCGAAGCGGGGGCCGCCAGTACTTC
NA	TRBV28	NA	TRBJ2-7	CASSELREQYF	TGTGCCAGCAGTGAGCTTCGCGAGCAGTACTTC
NA	TRBV27	NA	TRBJ1-2	CASSSSTGLSF	TGTGCCAGCAGTTCCTCGACAGGCCTCTCCTTC
NA	TRBV28	TRBD1	TRBJ1-3	CASSLTGGTGNTIYF	TGTGCCAGCAGCCTTACAGGGGGAACTGGAAACACCATATATTTT
NA	TRBV28	NA	TRBJ1-5	CASVAGVPVSNQPQHF	TGTGCCAGCGTGGCAGGGGTTCCGGTTAGCAATCAGCCCCAGCATTTT
NA	TRBV5-1	NA	TRBJ2-6	CASSQGGAGANVLTF	TGCGCCAGCAGCCAGGGGGGCGCCGGGGCCAACGTCCTGACTTTC
NA	TRBV2	TRBD2	TRBJ2-1	CAGRGASGRGEQFF	TGTGCCGGAAGGGGGGCTAGCGGGAGGGGTGAGCAGTTCTTC
NA	TRBV6-6	TRBD1	TRBJ1-4	CASRFRDRGSNEKLFF	TGTGCCAGCAGATTCCGGGACAGGGGTTCAAATGAAAAACTGTTTTTT
NA	TRBV7-2	TRBD1	TRBJ1-4	CASSLDRGRDEKLFF	TGTGCCAGCAGCTTAGACAGGGGGCGCGATGAAAAACTGTTTTTT
few	TRBV14	NA	TRBJ2-7	CASSFPGLTTEQYF	TGTGCCAGCTCTTTTCCGGGACTCACTACCGAGCAGTACTTC
NA	TRBV7-3	NA	TRBJ1-3	CASSSGTPENTGNTIYF	TGTGCCAGCAGCTCCGGGACACCTGAAAATACTGGAAACACCATATATTTT
NA	TRBV27	TRBD2	TRBJ2-1	CASSSRQTSGRHNEQFF	TGTGCCAGCAGTTCCCGCCAGACTAGCGGGAGACACAATGAGCAGTTCTTC
NA	TRBV9	NA	TRBJ1-1	CASSPLTGNTEAFF	TGTGCCAGCAGCCCGCTGACAGGGAACACTGAAGCTTTCTTT
NA	TRBV18	TRBD1	TRBJ1-2	CASSSSGTGAGGYTF	TGTGCCAGCTCATCCTCCGGGACAGGGGCTGGAGGCTACACCTTC
NA	TRBV12-3/TRBV12-4	NA	TRBJ1-5	CASSRQSNQPQHF	TGTGCCAGCAGCCGACAGAGCAATCAGCCCCAGCATTTT
NA	TRBV3-1/TRBV3-2	TRBD2	TRBJ2-7	CASRRGLAGGNLYEQYF	TGTGCCAGCAGACGCGGACTAGCGGGAGGAAATCTCTACGAGCAGTACTTC
NA	TRBV5-1	TRBD1	TRBJ1-5	CASSRDSNQPQHF	TGCGCCAGCAGCCGGGACAGTAATCAGCCCCAGCATTTT